What follows is one TCR beta chain and its context. Its antigen is still unknown. These data come from a study of cytomegalovirus exposure and HLA in healthy donors. About the study: Caucasian-associated ancestry cluster membership applied to about 83% of approximately 420 genotyped donors. Overall study results and limits: The only immune exposure information that was available was CMV serostatus. Within an earlier analysis, most TCR beta V segments proved productive either about 90% or about 30% of the time. TRBV6-2, TRBV6-3 and other indistinguishable V segments were excluded.

Trimming pared 8 bases from V and 5 bases from J, leaving 9 bases between. CDR1 and CDR2 from the germline V gene are GTSNPN and SVGIG (reference sequence). The CDR3 spans 10 residues. Vbeta (60) and Jbeta (13) primers were used in the PCR. Here immunoSEQ multiplex PCR was the method, and the copy in TCRdb shows in-frame clones only, minus some. The sample has about 82,000 clones, approximately 60% seen once. The source material was PBMCs. The chain joins TRBV30 to TRBJ1-1; no clear D gene. The sequence came from a woman in her fifties or sixties in good health and CMV-seropositive. The CDR3 sequence is CALVRTEAFF. CDR3 sequence (DNA): TGTGCCCTCGTGAGGACTGAAGCTTTCTTT. The whole variable domain, filled in from reference TRBV30 and TRBJ1-1, reads SQTIHQWPATLVQPVGSPLSLECTVEGTSNPNLYWYRQAAGRGLQLLFYSVGIGQISSEVPQNLSASRPQDRQFILSSKKLLLSDSGFYLCALVRTEAFFGQGTRLTVV.